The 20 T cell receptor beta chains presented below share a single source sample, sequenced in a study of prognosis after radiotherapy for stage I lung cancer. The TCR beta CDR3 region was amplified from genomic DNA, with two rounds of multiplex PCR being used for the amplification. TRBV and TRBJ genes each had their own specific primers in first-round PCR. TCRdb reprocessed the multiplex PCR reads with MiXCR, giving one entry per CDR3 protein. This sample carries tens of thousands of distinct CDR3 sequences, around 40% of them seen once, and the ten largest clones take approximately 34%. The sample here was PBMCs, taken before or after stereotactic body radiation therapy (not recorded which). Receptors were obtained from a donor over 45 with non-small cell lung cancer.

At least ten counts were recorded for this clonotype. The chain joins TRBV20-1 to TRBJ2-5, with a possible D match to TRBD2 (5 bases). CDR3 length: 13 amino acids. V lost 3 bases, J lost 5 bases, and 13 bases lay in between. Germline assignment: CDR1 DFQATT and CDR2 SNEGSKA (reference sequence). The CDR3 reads CSASRGIGETQYF. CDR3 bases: TGCAGTGCTAGCCGAGGGATCGGGGAGACCCAGTACTTC.

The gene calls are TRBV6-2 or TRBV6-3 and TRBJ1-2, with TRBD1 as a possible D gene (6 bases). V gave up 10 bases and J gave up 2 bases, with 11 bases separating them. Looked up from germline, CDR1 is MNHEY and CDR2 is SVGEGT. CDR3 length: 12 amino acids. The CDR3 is CATLTGNYGYTF. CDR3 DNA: TGTGCCACCCTAACAGGGAACTATGGCTACACCTTC.

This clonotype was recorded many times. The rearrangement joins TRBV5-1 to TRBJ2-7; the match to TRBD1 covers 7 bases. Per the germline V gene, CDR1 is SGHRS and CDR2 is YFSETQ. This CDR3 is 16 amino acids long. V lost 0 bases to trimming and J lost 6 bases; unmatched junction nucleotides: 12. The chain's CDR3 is CASSLGTTGVAGEQYF. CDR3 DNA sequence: TGCGCCAGCAGCTTGGGAACCACAGGGGTGGCGGGCGAGCAGTACTTC.

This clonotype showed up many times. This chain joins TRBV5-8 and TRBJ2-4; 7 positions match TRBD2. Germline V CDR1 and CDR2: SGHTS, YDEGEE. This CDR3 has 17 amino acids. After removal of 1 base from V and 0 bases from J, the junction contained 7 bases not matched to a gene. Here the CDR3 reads CASSLMASGIAKNIQYF. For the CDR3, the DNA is TGTGCCAGCAGCTTGATGGCTAGCGGAATAGCCAAAAACATTCAGTACTTC.

This chain's CDR3 is CASSQVPINSPLHF. The CDR3, as DNA: TGCGCCAGCAGCCAAGTGCCCATCAATTCACCCCTCCACTTT. The rearrangement uses TRBV4-3 and TRBJ1-6; D gene uncertain. CDR1 and CDR2 (germline): LGHNA, YSLEER. The CDR3 covers 14 residues. Trimming removed 1 base from V and 7 bases from J, with 8 bases in between.

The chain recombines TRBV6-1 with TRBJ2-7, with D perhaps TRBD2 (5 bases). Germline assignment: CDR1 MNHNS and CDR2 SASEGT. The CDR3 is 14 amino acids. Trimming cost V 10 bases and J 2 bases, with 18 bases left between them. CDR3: CATHPQRPTYEQYF. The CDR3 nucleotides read TGTGCCACGCACCCCCAGCGGCCGACCTACGAGCAGTACTTC.

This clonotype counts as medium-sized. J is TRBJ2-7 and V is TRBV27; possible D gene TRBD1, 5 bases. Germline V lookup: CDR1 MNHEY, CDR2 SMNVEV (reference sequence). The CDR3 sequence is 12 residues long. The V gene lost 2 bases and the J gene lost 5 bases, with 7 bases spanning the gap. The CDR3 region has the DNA TGTGCCAGCAGTTTACTAGGGGACGAGCAGTACTTC. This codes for CASSLLGDEQYF.

CDR3 region: CASSQGAGPEQYF. The CDR3 nucleotides read TGCGCCAGCAGCCAAGGGGCCGGGCCCGAGCAGTACTTC. The genes are TRBV4-1 and TRBJ2-7; D is unclear. Germline assignment: CDR1 MGHRA and CDR2 YSYEKL. This CDR3 spans 13 amino acids. V lost 1 base, J lost 6 bases, and 10 bases lay in between.

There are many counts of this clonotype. The CDR3 protein is CASSPRGTAYEQYF. In DNA, the CDR3 is TGTGCCAGCAGCCCCAGAGGGACAGCCTACGAGCAGTACTTC. The chain links TRBV7-6 to TRBJ2-7; TRBD1 agrees at 7 bases. Germline V gene lookup returns CDR1 SGHVS and CDR2 FNYEAQ. The CDR3 sequence is 14 residues long. Losses at the gene ends were 5 bases for V and 2 bases for J; bases not matched to a gene: 6.

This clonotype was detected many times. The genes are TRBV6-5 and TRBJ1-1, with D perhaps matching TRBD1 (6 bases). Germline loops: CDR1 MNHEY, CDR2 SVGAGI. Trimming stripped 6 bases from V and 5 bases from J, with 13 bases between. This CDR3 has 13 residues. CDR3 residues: CASRYREGTEAFF. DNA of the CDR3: TGTGCCAGCAGGTACAGGGAAGGAACTGAAGCTTTCTTT.

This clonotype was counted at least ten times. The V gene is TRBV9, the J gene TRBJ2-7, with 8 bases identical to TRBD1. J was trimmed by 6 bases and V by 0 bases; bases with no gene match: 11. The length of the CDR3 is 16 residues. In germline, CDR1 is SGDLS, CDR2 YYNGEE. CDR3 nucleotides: TGTGCCAGCAGCGTAGCTTTGAGGACAGGGATTCGCGAGCAGTACTTC. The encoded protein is CASSVALRTGIREQYF. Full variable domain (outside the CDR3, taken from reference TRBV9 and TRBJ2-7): DSGVTQTPKHLITATGQRVTLRCSPRSGDLSVYWYQQSLDQGLQFLIQYYNGEERAKGNILERFSAQQFPDLHSELNLSSLELGDSALYFCASSVALRTGIREQYFGPGTRLTVT.

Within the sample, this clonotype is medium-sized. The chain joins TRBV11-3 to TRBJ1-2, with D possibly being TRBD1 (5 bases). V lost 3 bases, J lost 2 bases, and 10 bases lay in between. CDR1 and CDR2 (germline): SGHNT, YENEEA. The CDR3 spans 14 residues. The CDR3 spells CASSFDRLNYGYTF. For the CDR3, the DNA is TGTGCCAGCAGCTTCGACAGACTGAACTATGGCTACACCTTC. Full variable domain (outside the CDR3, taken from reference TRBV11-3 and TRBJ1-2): EAGVVQSPRYKIIEKKQPVAFWCNPISGHNTLYWYLQNLGQGPELLIRYENEEAVDDSQLPKDRFSAERLKGVDSTLKIQPAELGDSAVYLCASSFDRLNYGYTFGSGTRLTVV.

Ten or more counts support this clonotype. The DNA for the CDR3 is TGCGCCAGCAGCTTGGCCTGGCAGGTCCACAATGAGCAGTTCTTC. Translated, it gives CASSLAWQVHNEQFF. V is TRBV5-1 and J is TRBJ2-1; D unresolved. CDR1 SGHRS and CDR2 YFSETQ come from the germline V gene. V was shortened by 0 bases and J by 5 bases, with 12 bases between the two germline ends. The CDR3 is made up of 15 amino acids.

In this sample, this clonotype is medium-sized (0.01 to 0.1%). The CDR3 DNA follows: TGTGCCAGCAGAAGTCAGGGAGGCGAGCAGTACTTC. Protein sequence: CASRSQGGEQYF. The rearrangement joins TRBV27 to TRBJ2-7, with TRBD2 as a possible D gene (6 bases). The CDR3 totals 12 residues. V was pared by 6 bases and J by 6 bases, with 12 bases between. Germline assignment: CDR1 MNHEY and CDR2 SMNVEV (reference sequence).

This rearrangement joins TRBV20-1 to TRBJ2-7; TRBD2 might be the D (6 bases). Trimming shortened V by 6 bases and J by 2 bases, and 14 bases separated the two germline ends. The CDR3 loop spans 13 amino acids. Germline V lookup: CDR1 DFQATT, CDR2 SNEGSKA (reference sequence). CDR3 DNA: TGCAGTGCCCAGAAGGACTACCCCTACGAGCAGTACTTC. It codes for CSAQKDYPYEQYF.

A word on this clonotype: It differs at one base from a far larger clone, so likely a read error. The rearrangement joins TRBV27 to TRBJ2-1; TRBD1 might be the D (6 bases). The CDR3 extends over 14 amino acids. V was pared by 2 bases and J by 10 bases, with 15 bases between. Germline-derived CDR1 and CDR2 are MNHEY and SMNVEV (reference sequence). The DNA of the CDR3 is TGTGCCAGCAGTTTAACACAGGGCCCCCACGAGCAGTTCTTC. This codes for CASSLTQGPHEQFF.

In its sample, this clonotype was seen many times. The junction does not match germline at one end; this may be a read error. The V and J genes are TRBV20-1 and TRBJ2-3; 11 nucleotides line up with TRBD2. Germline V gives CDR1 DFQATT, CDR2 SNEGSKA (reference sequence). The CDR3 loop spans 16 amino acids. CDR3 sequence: CSARVTSGSGTDTQYF. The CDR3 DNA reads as TGCAGTGCGAGAGTAACTAGCGGGAGTGGCACAGATACGCAGTATTTT.

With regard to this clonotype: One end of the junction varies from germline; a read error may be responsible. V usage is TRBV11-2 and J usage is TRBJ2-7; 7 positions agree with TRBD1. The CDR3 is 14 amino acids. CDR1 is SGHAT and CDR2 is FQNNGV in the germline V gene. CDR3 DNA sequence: TGTGCCAGCGGCTTCGGGACAGTAAACTACGAGCAGTACTTC. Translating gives CASGFGTVNYEQYF.

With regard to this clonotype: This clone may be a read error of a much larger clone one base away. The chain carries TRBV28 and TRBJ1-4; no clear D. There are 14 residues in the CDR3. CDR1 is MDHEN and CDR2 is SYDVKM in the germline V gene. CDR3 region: CVSSFAGRSEKLFF. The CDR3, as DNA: TGTGTCAGCAGTTTCGCCGGGAGGAGTGAAAAACTGTTTTTT.

In DNA form, the CDR3 reads TGCAGCGTTGTACTAGGGGGAGAGACCCAGTACTTC. This codes for CSVVLGGETQYF. The chain uses TRBV29-1 and TRBJ2-5; a possible D gene is TRBD1 (6 bases). Germline V gene lookup returns CDR1 SQVTM and CDR2 ANQGSEA. The CDR3 runs to 12 residues. Trimming took 4 bases from V and 4 from J, leaving 10 bases between them.